This TCR beta chain was retrieved from a study of cytomegalovirus exposure and HLA in healthy donors. Findings of the study overall: Later analysis showed TCR association rates varying by HLA locus, highest for DRB1 and lowest for HLA-C. A later analysis linked a missense variant in DCLRE1C to the trimming of TCR beta V and J genes.

A multiplex PCR was run with 60 Vbeta primers and 13 Jbeta primers. Libraries were prepared by immunoSEQ multiplex PCR; TCRdb keeps only in-frame clonotypes and omits some of them. The table shows approximately 170,000 clones, with about 72% occurring only once. The germline gives CDR1 SGHRS, CDR2 YFSETQ. The CDR3 length is 15 residues. The germline V and J ends were trimmed by 0 bases and 11 bases, with 18 bases remaining between them. Points on this clone: Antigen specificity is unknown.

The rearrangement uses TRBV5-1 and TRBJ2-1; D perhaps matches TRBD2 (6 bases). Specimen: PBMCs. The clonotype was recovered from a girl aged 5-17 years in good health and CMV-seronegative. The CDR3 nucleotides are TGCGCCAGCAGCTTGGCTAGCGCGCAAGAGGCAAAGCAGTTCTTC. Translated: CASSLASAQEAKQFF.